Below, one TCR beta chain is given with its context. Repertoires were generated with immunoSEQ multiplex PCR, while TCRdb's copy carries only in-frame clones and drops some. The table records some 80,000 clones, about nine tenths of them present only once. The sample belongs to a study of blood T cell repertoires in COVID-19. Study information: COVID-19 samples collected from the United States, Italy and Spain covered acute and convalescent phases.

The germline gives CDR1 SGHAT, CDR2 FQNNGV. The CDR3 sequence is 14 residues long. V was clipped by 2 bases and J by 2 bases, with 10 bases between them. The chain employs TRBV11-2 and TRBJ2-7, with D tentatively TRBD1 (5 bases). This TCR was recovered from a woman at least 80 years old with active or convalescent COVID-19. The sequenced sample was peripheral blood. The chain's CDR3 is CASSLWGSPYEQYF. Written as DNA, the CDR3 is TGTGCCAGCAGCTTATGGGGCAGCCCCTACGAGCAGTACTTC.